Shown below are 10 T cell receptor beta chains from a single sample sequenced in a study of T cell responses to AZD1222 COVID-19 vaccine. TCRdb's copy holds only in-frame clones and misses some; the assay was immunoSEQ multiplex PCR. In the table there are about 160,000 clones, more than 70% of which are singletons. The material was peripheral blood, obtained on day 0 of AZD1222 vaccination. Receptor source: an adult in good health.

This rearrangement joins TRBV6-5 to TRBJ2-7; D is possibly TRBD1 (6 bases). Germline CDR1 and CDR2: MNHEY and SVGAGI. CDR3 length: 12 amino acids. Between the trimmed V and J ends, which lost 5 bases and 3 bases, there was a span of 8 bases. The CDR3 sequence: CASSQGSYEQYF. CDR3 sequence (DNA): TGTGCCAGCAGTCAGGGGAGCTACGAGCAGTACTTC.

This clone has a count of ten or more. V gene TRBV24-1 combines with J gene TRBJ2-7; unclear D gene. The V end was cut by 5 bases, the J end by 2 bases, with 6 bases between. The germline CDR1 and CDR2 sequences are KGHDR and SFDVKD. The CDR3 runs 12 residues. The CDR3 nucleotides are TGTGCCACCAGTGCGGAGACCTACGAGCAGTACTTC. It is translated as CATSAETYEQYF.

The V gene is TRBV28, the J gene TRBJ1-2, with 7 bases lining up with TRBD1. V shed 9 bases and J 2 bases; nucleotides not matched to a gene: 3. The CDR3 is 12 residues long. The V gene's germline CDR1 is MDHEN and CDR2 SYDVKM. The CDR3 nucleotides read TGTGCCAGTCGACAGGGAAACTATGGCTACACCTTC. This codes for CASRQGNYGYTF.

This clone has only one observation. This rearrangement joins TRBV4-2 to TRBJ1-2, with 8 nucleotides matching TRBD1. Germline V lookup: CDR1 LGHNA, CDR2 YNFKEQ. The V segment lost 5 bases and the J segment 7 bases; nucleotides outside the gene matches: 18. This CDR3 is 17 amino acids long. The CDR3 nucleotides read TGTGCCAGCAGCGCAGCCGGACAGGGTATCGAGCACGGTGGCTACACCTTC. This translates into CASSAAGQGIEHGGYTF.

The chain is built from TRBV27 and TRBJ2-3, with 10 bases identical to TRBD2. Germline V gene data show CDR1 as MNHEY and CDR2 as SMNVEV (reference sequence). This CDR3 spans 24 amino acids. The V gene end was trimmed by 3 bases and the J gene end by 0 bases; junction bases not matched to a gene: 27. The CDR3 bases are TGTGCCAGCAGTTTCCTGCCCTTCGGGGCTAGCGGGAGCTGGAGAAGTTTCAGCACAGATACGCAGTATTTT. Translated, it gives CASSFLPFGASGSWRSFSTDTQYF.

This clone appeared a single time. The rearrangement joins TRBV5-4 to TRBJ2-7, with D perhaps TRBD2 (7 bases). The V gene's germline CDR1 is SGHNT and CDR2 YYREEE (reference sequence). Trimming took off 0 bases at V and 6 bases at J, with 13 bases between the two ends. The CDR3 runs to 14 residues. CDR3 bases: TGTGCCAGCAGCTTGGAAGGGGGGGCCTCCGAGCAGTACTTC. It translates to CASSLEGGASEQYF.

The V call is TRBV21-1, the J call TRBJ2-7; the D call in the table, TRBD1, was not verified against the DNA. TRBV21-1 is marked as a pseudogene. The CDR3 has 20 amino acids. The DNA of the CDR3 is TGTGCCAGCAGCAAAGCGCCCGGCCCCCCCGACAGGGGGCCCCGTTTTGTGCAGTACTTC. As protein: CASSKAPGPPDRGPRFVQYF.

There are a few counts of this clone. The CDR3 region is CASSSSPGRRGTF. The CDR3 nucleotides are TGTGCCAGCAGTTCCTCTCCAGGGAGGAGAGGCACCTTC. The rearrangement uses TRBV27 and TRBJ1-2, with D possibly TRBD1 on 5 matching bases. V was pared by 4 bases and J by 13 bases, with 19 bases between. The CDR3 spans 13 residues. Germline V gives CDR1 MNHEY, CDR2 SMNVEV (reference sequence).

The chain has TRBV7-3 and TRBJ1-1; D might be TRBD1 (5 bases). Germline values: CDR1 SGHTA, CDR2 FQGTGA. Between the trimmed V and J ends, which lost 2 bases and 7 bases, there was a span of 14 bases. The CDR3 is 14 residues long. This CDR3 is CASSLLGGVSEAFF. Written as DNA, the CDR3 is TGTGCCAGCAGCTTACTGGGAGGGGTAAGTGAAGCTTTCTTT.

The genes are TRBV6-4 and TRBJ1-5; TRBD1 aligns across 7 bases. V shed 8 bases, J shed 8 bases, and the junction held 9 bases outside the gene matches. The CDR3 is 13 amino acids. The germline CDR1 and CDR2 sequences are MRHNA and SNTAGT. The DNA of the CDR3 is TGTGCCAGCGGGATTACAGGGGCCGAGCCCCAGCATTTT. This translates into CASGITGAEPQHF.